This is a list of T cell receptor beta chains from one sample in a study of blood T cells in healthy people across ages. TCRdb processed the 5' RACE reads anew with MiXCR; each CDR3 protein has one entry. In the table there are around 500,000 distinct CDR3 sequences, 45% to 55% of which are singletons. Material: blood. Receptors originate from a man older than 75 in good health. The CDR3 runs from the conserved cysteine through the conserved F or W. A D gene is named only where the DNA matches it firmly. The size field is filled for only some rows; it gives once, few, many or a size class.

>TRBV11-2|TRBJ1-2|.|.|13
TGTGCCAGCAGCTTTTCGGGGAACTATGGCTACACCTTC
CASSFSGNYGYTF
>TRBV6-5|TRBJ2-7|TRBD2|many|11
TGTGCCACGACAAAAGCGGGAGAGCAGTACTTC
CATTKAGEQYF
>TRBV7-8|TRBJ2-7|TRBD1|.|16
TGTGCCAGCAGCATTAGGGGGACAGGGAAATCCTACGAGCAGTACTTC
CASSIRGTGKSYEQYF
>TRBV3-1|TRBJ2-1|.|.|14
TGTGCCAGCAGCCGGAGGGGAGGCGGCAATGAGCAGTTCTTC
CASSRRGGGNEQFF
>TRBV30|TRBJ2-1|.|once|14
TGTGCCTGGAGCGCCACACGGGGCGGCAATGAGCAGTTCTTC
CAWSATRGGNEQFF
>TRBV7-2|TRBJ2-3|.|.|15
TGTGCCAGCAGGGGCTTGGTAGCCGGCACAGATACGCAGTATTTT
CASRGLVAGTDTQYF
>TRBV4-3|TRBJ2-5|TRBD2|.|17
TGCGCCAGCAGCCAAGGAAGGACTAGCGGGGCTCAAGAGACCCAGTACTTC
CASSQGRTSGAQETQYF
>TRBV7-2|TRBJ2-1|.|.|16
TGTGCCAGCAGCTTAGCAGGCAGGTCCTCACGCAATGAGCAGTTCTTC
CASSLAGRSSRNEQFF
>TRBV20-1|TRBJ2-7|.|.|14
TGCAGTGCCTCCCGGCAGGGGGGGGCCTACGAGCAGTACTTC
CSASRQGGAYEQYF
>TRBV28|TRBJ2-1|TRBD1|.|14
TGTGCCAGCACCTCGGACAGGACCTACAATGAGCAGTTCTTC
CASTSDRTYNEQFF
>TRBV6-6|TRBJ1-5|.|.|15
TGTGCCAGCAGTTACTCCATTTTGGGCAATCAGCCCCAGCATTTT
CASSYSILGNQPQHF
>TRBV5-1|TRBJ2-2|TRBD1|.|16
TGCGCCAGCAGCCGGCGGGCAGGGGGAAATACCGGGGAGCTGTTTTTT
CASSRRAGGNTGELFF
>TRBV20-1|TRBJ2-4|TRBD1|.|15
TGCAGTGCTGGTGACAGGGGCTCCGCCAAAAACATTCAGTACTTC
CSAGDRGSAKNIQYF
>TRBV7-2|TRBJ2-3|.|.|15
TGTGCCAGCAGCTTGGCCCGGGGATGGGGAGATACGCAGTATTTT
CASSLARGWGDTQYF
>TRBV7-9|TRBJ2-7|.|.|15
TGTGCCAGCAGCTTAAGAGGGGTCCCAGGGCACGAGCAGTACTTC
CASSLRGVPGHEQYF
>TRBV24-1|TRBJ2-3|.|few|13
TGTGCCACCAGTGATGGCCCGGCAGATACGCAGTATTTT
CATSDGPADTQYF
>TRBV6-2/TRBV6-3|TRBJ2-5|.|.|13
TGTGCCAGCAGTGACGCAGGGGAAGAGACCCAGTACTTC
CASSDAGEETQYF
>TRBV5-1|TRBJ2-3|TRBD2|many|13
TGCGCCAGCAGCATGCTGGGGGGACTAATGCAGTATTTT
CASSMLGGLMQYF
>TRBV7-8|TRBJ2-3|TRBD2|.|17
TGTGCCAGCAGCTTAGTTTGGCGGGGGACTAGCACAGATACGCAGTATTTT
CASSLVWRGTSTDTQYF
>TRBV6-2/TRBV6-3|TRBJ2-7|TRBD1|.|14
TGTGCCAGCAGTGAAGGGGGCGACATGTACGAGCAGTACTTC
CASSEGGDMYEQYF
>TRBV11-2|TRBJ1-1|.|.|15
TGTGCCAGCAGCTTGCGGACAAATATGAACACTGAAGCTTTCTTT
CASSLRTNMNTEAFF
>TRBV3-1|TRBJ2-7|TRBD1|.|11
TGTGCCAGCAGCCAATCGGGACAGAAGTACTTC
CASSQSGQKYF
>TRBV30|TRBJ2-4|TRBD1|.|15
TGTGCCTGGAGTGCCGGGACAGCAGCCAAAAACATTCAGTACTTC
CAWSAGTAAKNIQYF
>TRBV6-5|TRBJ2-7|.|many|15
TGTGCCAGCAGTTACGGGATACGGGCCTCCTACGAGCAGTACTTC
CASSYGIRASYEQYF
>TRBV29-1|TRBJ1-2|.|.|13
TGCAGCGCCGTGGGGAATCCAAACTATGGCTACACCTTC
CSAVGNPNYGYTF
>TRBV7-2|TRBJ2-1|.|.|16
TGTGCCAGCAGGACGCGACGGGGAAGCTCCTACAATGAGCAGTTCTTC
CASRTRRGSSYNEQFF
>TRBV2|TRBJ2-3|TRBD2|.|15
TGTGCCAGCAGGGGACTAGCGGGAATGCCAGATACGCAGTATTTT
CASRGLAGMPDTQYF
>TRBV5-6|TRBJ2-4|.|.|16
TGTGCCAGCAGCCTACTATCCGGGACACGGGGTAGGGAGCAGTACTTC
CASSLLSGTRGREQYF
>TRBV12-3/TRBV12-4|TRBJ1-2|TRBD1|.|15
TGTGCCAGCAGTTTAATGGGGGACAGAAACTATGGCTACACCTTC
CASSLMGDRNYGYTF
>TRBV6-1|TRBJ2-3|.|many|18
TGTGCCAGCAGTCGCGGGACAACGACCGGGGCCGCCACAGATACGCAGTATTTT
CASSRGTTTGAATDTQYF